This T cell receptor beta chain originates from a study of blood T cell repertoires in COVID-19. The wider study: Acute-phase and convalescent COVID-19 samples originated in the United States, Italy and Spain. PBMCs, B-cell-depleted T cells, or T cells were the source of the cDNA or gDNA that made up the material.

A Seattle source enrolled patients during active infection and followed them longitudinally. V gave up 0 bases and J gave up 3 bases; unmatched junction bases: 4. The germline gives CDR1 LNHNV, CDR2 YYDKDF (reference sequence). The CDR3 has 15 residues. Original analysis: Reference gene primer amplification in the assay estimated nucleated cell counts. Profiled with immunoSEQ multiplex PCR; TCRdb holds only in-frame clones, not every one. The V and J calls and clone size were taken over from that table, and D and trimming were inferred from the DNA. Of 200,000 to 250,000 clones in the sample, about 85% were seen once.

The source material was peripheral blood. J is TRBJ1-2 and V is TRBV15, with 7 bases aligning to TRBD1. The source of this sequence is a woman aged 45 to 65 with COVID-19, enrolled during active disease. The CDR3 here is CATSREAGTDYGYTF. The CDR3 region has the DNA TGTGCCACCAGCAGAGAGGCCGGGACAGACTATGGCTACACCTTC.